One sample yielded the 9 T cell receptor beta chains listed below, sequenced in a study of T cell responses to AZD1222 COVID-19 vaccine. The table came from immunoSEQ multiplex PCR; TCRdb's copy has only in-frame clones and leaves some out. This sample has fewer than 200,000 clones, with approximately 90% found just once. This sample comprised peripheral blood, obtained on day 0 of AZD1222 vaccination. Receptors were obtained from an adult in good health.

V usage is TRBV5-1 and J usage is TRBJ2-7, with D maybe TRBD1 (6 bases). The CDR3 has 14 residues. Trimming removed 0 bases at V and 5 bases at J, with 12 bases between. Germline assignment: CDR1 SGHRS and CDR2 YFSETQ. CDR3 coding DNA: TGCGCCAGCAGCTTGGGGGCACACAGGGACGAGCAGTACTTC. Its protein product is CASSLGAHRDEQYF.

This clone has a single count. CDR3 sequence reads: CASSLAGRATGELFF. In DNA, the CDR3 is TGTGCCAGCAGTTTGGCGGGACGGGCCACCGGGGAGCTGTTTTTT. The J gene is TRBJ2-2, the V gene TRBV27; tentative D call: TRBD2 (6 bases). Germline values: CDR1 MNHEY, CDR2 SMNVEV (reference sequence). Trimming took off 3 bases at V and 4 bases at J, with 12 bases between the two ends. The CDR3 has 15 amino acids.

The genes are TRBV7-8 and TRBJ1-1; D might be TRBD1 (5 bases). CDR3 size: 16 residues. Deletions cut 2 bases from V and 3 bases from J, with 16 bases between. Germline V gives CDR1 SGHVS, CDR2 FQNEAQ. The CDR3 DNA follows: TGTGCCAGCAGCTTACCGGGGGTAGGGGCCGACACTGAAGCTTTCTTT. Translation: CASSLPGVGADTEAFF.

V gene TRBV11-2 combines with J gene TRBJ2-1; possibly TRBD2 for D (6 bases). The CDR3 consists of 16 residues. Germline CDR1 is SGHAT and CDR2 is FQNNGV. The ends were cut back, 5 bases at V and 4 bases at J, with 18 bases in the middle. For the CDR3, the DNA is TGTGCCAGCAGCCGGAGTAGCGGCGGGCTGTACAATGAGCAGTTCTTC. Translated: CASSRSSGGLYNEQFF. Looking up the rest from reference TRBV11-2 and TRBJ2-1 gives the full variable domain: EAGVAQSPRYKIIEKRQSVAFWCNPISGHATLYWYQQILGQGPKLLIQFQNNGVVDDSQLPKDRFSAERLKGVDSTLKIQPAKLEDSAVYLCASSRSSGGLYNEQFFGPGTRLTVL.

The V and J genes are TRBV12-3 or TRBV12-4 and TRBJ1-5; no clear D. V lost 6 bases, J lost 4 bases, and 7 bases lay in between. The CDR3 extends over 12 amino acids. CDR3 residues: CASSTRNQPQHF. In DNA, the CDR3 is TGTGCCAGCAGCACCCGAAATCAGCCCCAGCATTTT.

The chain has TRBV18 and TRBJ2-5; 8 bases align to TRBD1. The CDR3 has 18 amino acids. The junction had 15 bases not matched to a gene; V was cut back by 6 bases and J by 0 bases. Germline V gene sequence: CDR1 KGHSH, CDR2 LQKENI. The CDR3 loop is CASSSPPGTGAYQETQYF. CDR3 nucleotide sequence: TGTGCCAGCTCTTCTCCGCCCGGGACAGGCGCGTACCAAGAGACCCAGTACTTC.

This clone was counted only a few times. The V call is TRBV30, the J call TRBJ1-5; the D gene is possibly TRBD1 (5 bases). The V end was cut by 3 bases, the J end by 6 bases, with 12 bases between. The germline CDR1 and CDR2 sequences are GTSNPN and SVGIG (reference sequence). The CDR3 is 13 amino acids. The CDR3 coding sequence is TGTGCCTGGAGCAGGTCAGGGACTCAGCCCCAGCATTTT. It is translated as CAWSRSGTQPQHF.

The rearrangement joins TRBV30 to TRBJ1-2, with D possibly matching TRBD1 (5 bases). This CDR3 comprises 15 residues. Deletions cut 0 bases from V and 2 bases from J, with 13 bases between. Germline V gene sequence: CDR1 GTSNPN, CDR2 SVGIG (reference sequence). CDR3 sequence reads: CAWSVGSGLNYGYTF. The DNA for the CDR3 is TGTGCCTGGAGTGTAGGGTCAGGGCTAAACTATGGCTACACCTTC.

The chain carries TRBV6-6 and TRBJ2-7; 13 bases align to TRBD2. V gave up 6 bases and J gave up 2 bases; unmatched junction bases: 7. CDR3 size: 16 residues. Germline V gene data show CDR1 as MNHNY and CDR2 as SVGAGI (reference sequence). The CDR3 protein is CASRGTSGANTYEQYF. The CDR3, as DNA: TGTGCCAGCAGGGGGACTAGCGGGGCTAACACCTACGAGCAGTACTTC.